Below are 6 T cell receptor beta chains sequenced from a single sample in a study of T cells after yellow fever vaccination. One entry per CDR3 protein, called by TCRdb with MiXCR from the 5' RACE reads. The table has some 73,000 distinct CDR3 sequences, about 7.7% seen once; the top ten hold around 45%. The source was CD8+ T cells sorted from PBMCs, collected on the day of the yellow fever booster vaccination. The source of these receptors is a man under 40 who received the YFV17D yellow fever vaccine.

V is TRBV3-1 and J is TRBJ2-2; D is unresolved. Trimming shortened V by 4 bases and J by 6 bases, and 6 bases separated the two germline ends. The CDR3 is 12 residues long. Germline V gene sequence: CDR1 LGHDT, CDR2 YNNKEL (reference sequence). The CDR3 here is CASSPTSGELFF. In nucleotides, the CDR3 is TGTGCCAGCAGCCCCACATCCGGGGAGCTGTTTTTT. The entire variable domain, with the rest obtained from reference TRBV3-1 and TRBJ2-2, is as follows: DTAVSQTPKYLVTQMGNDKSIKCEQNLGHDTMYWYKQDSKKFLKIMFSYNNKELIINETVPNRFSPKSPDKAHLNLHINSLELGDSAVYFCASSPTSGELFFGEGSRLTVL.

This clonotype occurred a few times. This chain joins TRBV6-5 and TRBJ1-2, with 12 bases aligning to TRBD1. V shed 2 bases and J 3 bases; nucleotides not matched to a gene: 7. This CDR3 region has 17 residues. The germline V gene has CDR1 MNHEY and CDR2 SVGAGI. As DNA, the CDR3 is TGTGCCAGCAGTTACGCCGGGACAGGGGGCAGGGACTATGGCTACACCTTC. Translating it yields CASSYAGTGGRDYGYTF.

The V gene is TRBV7-9, the J gene TRBJ1-2; D is unresolved. The germline V gene encodes CDR1 SEHNR and CDR2 FQNEAQ (reference sequence). The CDR3 has 11 amino acids. The V and J ends lost 1 base and 10 bases respectively, with 7 bases between them. The CDR3, as DNA: TGTGCCAGCAGCTTAGGGGAGGACTACACCTTC. This gives the protein CASSLGEDYTF.

The chain is built from TRBV24-1 and TRBJ2-1, with 12 bases matching TRBD1. Germline CDR1 KGHDR, CDR2 SFDVKD. The CDR3 covers 17 residues. With V trimmed by 7 bases and J by 4 bases, 10 bases remained unmatched. The CDR3, as DNA: TGTGCCACCAGCAGTGGGGACAGGGGGCGAGGGTACAATGAGCAGTTCTTC. It yields the protein CATSSGDRGRGYNEQFF.

The chain has TRBV24-1 and TRBJ2-7, with TRBD2 matching over 10 bases. Germline V gene sequence: CDR1 KGHDR, CDR2 SFDVKD. The CDR3 loop spans 16 amino acids. The V and J ends lost 4 bases and 5 bases, in that order; junction bases with no gene match: 10. DNA for the CDR3: TGTGCCACCAGTGACAGCGGCGAAGGACTAGCGGACGAGCAGTACTTC. This sequence encodes CATSDSGEGLADEQYF.

V and J are TRBV5-1 and TRBJ1-1, with D possibly being TRBD1 (6 bases). Per germline, CDR1 SGHRS and CDR2 YFSETQ. With 4 bases removed from V and 1 base from J, the gap between germline ends came to 14 bases. The length of the CDR3 is 15 residues. The CDR3 sequence is CASSPGGRGNTEAFF. In DNA, the CDR3 is TGCGCCAGCAGCCCCGGGGGGCGCGGGAACACTGAAGCTTTCTTT.